These 29 T cell receptor beta chains were all obtained from the same sample, sequenced in a study of T cells after yellow fever vaccination. Each CDR3 protein gets one entry after TCRdb re-called the 5' RACE reads with MiXCR. The sample yields some 200,000 distinct CDR3 sequences, roughly 3.3% seen once. Material: CD4+ T cells sorted from PBMCs, obtained 10 days after the yellow fever booster vaccination. All receptors come from a young man who received the YFV17D yellow fever vaccine.

Ten or more counts support this clonotype. The rearrangement links TRBV7-9 to TRBJ2-5; D not resolved. CDR3 length equals 11 residues. In germline, CDR1 is SEHNR, CDR2 FQNEAQ (reference sequence). Between the trimmed V and J ends, which lost 4 bases and 4 bases, there was a span of 4 bases. CDR3 loop: CASSSVETQYF. The CDR3 nucleotides read TGTGCCAGCAGCTCTGTAGAGACCCAGTACTTC.

This clonotype was detected many times. The V gene is TRBV7-2, the J gene TRBJ2-5; 8 nucleotides line up with TRBD2. After removal of 4 bases from V and 4 bases from J, the junction contained 5 bases not matched to a gene. CDR3 size: 14 residues. CDR1 SGHTA and CDR2 FQGNSA come from the germline V gene. As DNA, the CDR3 is TGTGCCAGCAGCTACGGGGGGGTACGAGAGACCCAGTACTTC. It encodes CASSYGGVRETQYF.

There are many counts of this clonotype. This CDR3 reads CASSLAGFAYNEQFF. Written as DNA, the CDR3 is TGTGCCAGCAGTTTAGCGGGGTTTGCCTACAATGAGCAGTTCTTC. The rearrangement joins TRBV12-3 or TRBV12-4 to TRBJ2-1; D is unresolved. The CDR3 spans 15 residues. Trimming took 0 bases from V and 2 from J, leaving 8 bases between them.

J is TRBJ2-2 and V is TRBV18, with a tentative D call TRBD1 (5 bases). Germline V gene lookup returns CDR1 KGHSH and CDR2 LQKENI. The germline V and J ends were trimmed by 8 bases and 4 bases, with 11 bases remaining between them. The CDR3 runs to 13 residues. The CDR3 loop is CASTTAITGELFF. Here the CDR3 DNA reads TGTGCCAGCACGACAGCTATCACCGGGGAGCTGTTTTTT.

This clonotype was counted many times. V is TRBV7-2 and J is TRBJ2-7; D is uncertain. Trimming removed 5 bases at V and 6 bases at J, with 14 bases between. The CDR3 spans 13 residues. The germline CDR1 and CDR2 sequences are SGHTA and FQGNSA. The CDR3 nucleotides are TGTGCCAGCAGCCTCAACTTAACGCCCGAGCAGTACTTC. Residues: CASSLNLTPEQYF.

This clonotype showed up many times. V is TRBV6-6 and J is TRBJ1-3, with TRBD1 as a possible D gene (6 bases). The CDR3 sequence is 14 residues long. Trimming pared 4 bases from V and 4 bases from J, leaving 11 bases between. Germline CDR1 is MNHNY and CDR2 is SVGAGI (reference sequence). Written as DNA, the CDR3 is TGTGCCAGCAGTTTACAGGGTTCCGGAAACACCATATATTTT. Its protein is CASSLQGSGNTIYF.

This clonotype was seen only a few times. The chain carries TRBV7-9 and TRBJ1-6; the match to TRBD1 covers 7 bases. J was trimmed by 5 bases and V by 3 bases; bases with no gene match: 4. CDR3 length: 15 amino acids. The V gene's germline CDR1 is SEHNR and CDR2 FQNEAQ (reference sequence). CDR3 bases: TGTGCCAGCAGCTTTCTAACAGGGGATAATTCACCCCTCCACTTT. Translation: CASSFLTGDNSPLHF.

This clonotype has at least ten counts. This rearrangement joins TRBV18 to TRBJ1-1, with D unresolved. CDR3 length: 14 residues. The germline V gene has CDR1 KGHSH and CDR2 LQKENI. V lost 6 bases, J lost 1 base, and 12 bases lay in between. DNA for the CDR3: TGTGCCAGCTCCCCAGACCTCACGAACACTGAAGCTTTCTTT. This codes for CASSPDLTNTEAFF.

Only a few counts were recorded for this clonotype. The chain links TRBV6-5 to TRBJ1-5; a weak D match, TRBD1 (6 bases). Trimming removed 8 bases at V and 3 bases at J, with 14 bases between. Germline values: CDR1 MNHEY, CDR2 SVGAGI. The CDR3 has 14 residues. CDR3 loop: CASSRTVNNQPQHF. The CDR3 nucleotides read TGTGCCAGCTCCCGGACAGTAAACAATCAGCCCCAGCATTTT.

This chain links TRBV5-1 with TRBJ1-1; D unresolved. Looked up from germline, CDR1 is SGHRS and CDR2 is YFSETQ. V was trimmed by 4 bases and J by 6 bases, leaving 19 bases between them. This CDR3 has 15 amino acids. CDR3 loop: CASSPVGHPASEAFF. CDR3 sequence (DNA): TGCGCCAGCAGCCCCGTGGGTCACCCCGCGTCTGAAGCTTTCTTT.

At least ten counts were recorded for this clonotype. This chain connects TRBV10-3 to TRBJ2-5, with a possible D match to TRBD1 (6 bases). With 8 bases removed from V and 1 base from J, the gap between germline ends came to 8 bases. CDR3 length equals 12 residues. Looked up from germline, CDR1 is ENHRY and CDR2 is SYGVKD. The CDR3 here is CAIGDTQETQYF. The CDR3 region has the DNA TGTGCCATCGGGGACACCCAAGAGACCCAGTACTTC.

This clonotype was found a few times. The chain couples TRBV6-5 to TRBJ1-6; 8 nucleotides agree with TRBD1. Germline V lookup: CDR1 MNHEY, CDR2 SVGAGI. The CDR3 loop spans 15 amino acids. V shed 0 bases, J shed 7 bases, and the junction held 2 bases outside the gene matches. CDR3 sequence: CASSYSRQGNSPLHF. The CDR3 region has the DNA TGTGCCAGCAGTTACTCACGACAGGGGAATTCACCCCTCCACTTT.

The table lists this clonotype with many counts. The rearrangement links TRBV30 to TRBJ2-5; D is ambiguous. V gave up 2 bases and J gave up 2 bases, with 9 bases separating them. Germline CDR1 GTSNPN, CDR2 SVGIG (reference sequence). This CDR3 contains 13 residues. This CDR3 reads CAWSLGPQETQYF. In DNA, the CDR3 is TGTGCCTGGAGTCTTGGACCTCAAGAGACCCAGTACTTC.

In this sample, this clonotype turned up many times. In DNA form, the CDR3 reads TGTGCCACCCGGAAAGAGGGCCACTCCTACGAGCAGTACTTC. Amino acids: CATRKEGHSYEQYF. The rearrangement uses TRBV27 and TRBJ2-7; a weak D match, TRBD2 (5 bases). V lost 10 bases, J lost 0 bases, and 16 bases lay in between. Germline-derived CDR1 and CDR2 are MNHEY and SMNVEV (reference sequence). The CDR3 sequence is 14 residues long.

This clonotype was observed a handful of times. The chain employs TRBV6-5 and TRBJ2-3, with 7 bases identical to TRBD2. Germline V gene data show CDR1 as MNHEY and CDR2 as SVGAGI. The CDR3 has 15 amino acids. The V segment lost 2 bases and the J segment 5 bases; nucleotides outside the gene matches: 7. The CDR3 nucleotides read TGTGCCAGCAGTTACCTGCTCGGGGGGTTAGATACGCAGTATTTT. Its translation: CASSYLLGGLDTQYF.

This clonotype was counted many times. The chain couples TRBV7-9 to TRBJ2-2; D gene unclear. Germline values: CDR1 SEHNR, CDR2 FQNEAQ (reference sequence). CDR3 length equals 15 residues. The V gene lost 2 bases and the J gene lost 6 bases, with 13 bases spanning the gap. The CDR3: CASSLLKTTAGELFF. The CDR3, as DNA: TGTGCCAGCAGCTTATTGAAAACTACCGCCGGGGAGCTGTTTTTT.

In this sample, this clonotype turned up many times. V is TRBV14 and J is TRBJ2-3; perhaps D is TRBD1 or TRBD2 (6 bases each). V was pared by 4 bases and J by 1 base, with 15 bases between. Germline CDR1 and CDR2: SGHDN and FVKESK. This CDR3 has 16 amino acids. CDR3: CASSLRRGLGTDTQYF. CDR3 coding DNA: TGTGCCAGCAGCCTACGTCGGGGGCTGGGCACAGATACGCAGTATTTT. The entire variable domain, with the rest obtained from reference TRBV14 and TRBJ2-3, is as follows: EAGVTQFPSHSVIEKGQTVTLRCDPISGHDNLYWYRRVMGKEIKFLLHFVKESKQDESGMPNNRFLAERTGGTYSTLKVQPAELEDSGVYFCASSLRRGLGTDTQYFGPGTRLTVL.

This clonotype was detected a few times. CDR3 DNA sequence: TGTGCCAGCAGCCGAGATCCCTATGGCTACACCTTC. This codes for CASSRDPYGYTF. The rearrangement uses TRBV14 and TRBJ1-2; D is unresolved. In germline, CDR1 is SGHDN, CDR2 FVKESK. The CDR3 extends over 12 amino acids. The V end lost 4 bases, the J end lost 4 bases, and 7 bases lay between the germline ends.

This clonotype was seen more than once but under ten times. This chain connects TRBV7-2 to TRBJ2-3, with D uncertain. The CDR3 has 13 residues. CDR1 and CDR2 (germline): SGHTA, FQGNSA. Trimming stripped 3 bases from V and 5 bases from J, with 9 bases between. CDR3 loop: CASSFAERDTQYF. The CDR3 DNA is TGTGCCAGCAGCTTCGCGGAGAGAGATACGCAGTATTTT. Variable domain in full (rest from reference TRBV7-2 and TRBJ2-3): GAGVSQSPSNKVTEKGKDVELRCDPISGHTALYWYRQSLGQGLEFLIYFQGNSAPDKSGLPSDRFSAERTGGSVSTLTIQRTQQEDSAVYLCASSFAERDTQYFGPGTRLTVL.

This clonotype was observed many times. DNA of the CDR3: TGTGCCAGCAGCGTAGAACAGGGGGTAAGGGAGCAGTTCTTC. The encoded protein is CASSVEQGVREQFF. The chain combines TRBV9 with TRBJ2-1; TRBD1 matches 8 bases. Trimming took 0 bases from V and 10 from J; bases not matched to a gene: 6. This CDR3 contains 14 residues. In germline, CDR1 is SGDLS, CDR2 YYNGEE.

This clonotype was seen at least ten times. V and J are TRBV27 and TRBJ1-1; tentatively, D is TRBD1 (6 bases). Germline assignment: CDR1 MNHEY and CDR2 SMNVEV (reference sequence). V lost 4 bases to trimming and J lost 8 bases, with 17 bases between them. This CDR3 is built from 14 residues. Here the CDR3 DNA reads TGTGCCAGCAGTTCCCGCGGGGGGCTAACGGAAGCTTTCTTT. It is translated as CASSSRGGLTEAFF.

V and J are TRBV28 and TRBJ2-3; 9 nucleotides line up with TRBD2. Per the germline V gene, CDR1 is MDHEN and CDR2 is SYDVKM. V lost 2 bases and J lost 7; bases outside the gene matches: 10. CDR3 size: 16 residues. CDR3 nucleotides: TGTGCCAGCAGTTTAATGGGGCGGGGGGGCAGGAATACGCAGTATTTT. Protein: CASSLMGRGGRNTQYF. The whole variable domain, remainder taken from reference TRBV28 and TRBJ2-3, is DVKVTQSSRYLVKRTGEKVFLECVQDMDHENMFWYRQDPGLGLRLIYFSYDVKMKEKGDIPEGYSVSREKKERFSLILESASTNQTSMYLCASSLMGRGGRNTQYFGPGTRLTVL.

The V and J genes are TRBV6-1 and TRBJ2-5; D not resolved. CDR1 is MNHNS and CDR2 is SASEGT in the germline V gene. Trimming removed 7 bases from V and 2 bases from J, with 8 bases in between. The CDR3 contains 12 residues. CDR3 sequence (DNA): TGTGCCAGCAACATCCCACAAGAGACCCAGTACTTC. It encodes CASNIPQETQYF.

The chain couples TRBV5-1 to TRBJ1-1; 7 bases agree with TRBD1. The CDR3 is 15 residues long. CDR1 is SGHRS, CDR2 YFSETQ, per germline. Trimming cost V 2 bases and J 3 bases; bases outside gene matches: 7. Written as DNA, the CDR3 is TGCGCCAGCAGCTTTTACGAGGGGGCGTACACTGAAGCTTTCTTT. This codes for CASSFYEGAYTEAFF. The variable domain in full, with the rest retrieved from reference TRBV5-1 and TRBJ1-1, is KAGVTQTPRYLIKTRGQQVTLSCSPISGHRSVSWYQQTPGQGLQFLFEYFSETQRNKGNFPGRFSGRQFSNSRSEMNVSTLELGDSALYLCASSFYEGAYTEAFFGQGTRLTVV.

Ten or more counts support this clonotype. V is TRBV5-4 and J is TRBJ2-1; possibly TRBD2 for D (5 bases). Between the trimmed V and J ends, which lost 4 bases and 5 bases, there was a span of 10 bases. Germline V lookup: CDR1 SGHNT, CDR2 YYREEE (reference sequence). The CDR3 extends over 13 amino acids. Here the CDR3 DNA reads TGTGCCAGCAGCCGCTCGGGGAACAATGAGCAGTTCTTC. Translation: CASSRSGNNEQFF.

The table lists this clonotype with many counts. V usage is TRBV20-1 and J usage is TRBJ1-1; D unclear. Germline CDR1 DFQATT, CDR2 SNEGSKA (reference sequence). The CDR3 runs 11 residues. With 3 bases removed from V and 7 bases from J, the gap between germline ends came to 9 bases. CDR3 protein: CSASGEIEAFF. The CDR3 bases are TGCAGTGCTAGCGGCGAGATTGAAGCTTTCTTT.

CDR3 sequence reads: CASAAAGGRFRQYV. CDR3 DNA: TGTGCCAGCGCCGCCGCTGGGGGTCGATTCAGGCAGTACGTC. The chain couples TRBV28 to TRBJ2-7, with D perhaps TRBD1 or TRBD2 (5 bases each). Trimming removed 8 bases from V and 9 bases from J, with 23 bases in between. This CDR3 spans 14 amino acids. Germline CDR1 MDHEN, CDR2 SYDVKM.

This chain connects TRBV4-1 to TRBJ1-1; 7 bases match TRBD1. The germline V gene encodes CDR1 MGHRA and CDR2 YSYEKL. This CDR3 has 14 residues. J gave up 5 bases and V 4 bases, and 7 bases lay outside the gene matches. The CDR3 region is CASSREGAETEAFF. Here the CDR3 DNA reads TGCGCCAGCAGCCGAGAGGGGGCCGAGACTGAAGCTTTCTTT.

The sample holds many counts of this clonotype. This rearrangement joins TRBV4-3 to TRBJ2-2; no clear D. Germline CDR1 and CDR2: LGHNA and YSLEER. There are 15 residues in the CDR3. V was trimmed by 0 bases and J by 3 bases, leaving 8 bases between them. This CDR3 reads CASSQEGADTGELFF. CDR3 nucleotide sequence: TGCGCCAGCAGCCAAGAGGGCGCCGACACCGGGGAGCTGTTTTTT.